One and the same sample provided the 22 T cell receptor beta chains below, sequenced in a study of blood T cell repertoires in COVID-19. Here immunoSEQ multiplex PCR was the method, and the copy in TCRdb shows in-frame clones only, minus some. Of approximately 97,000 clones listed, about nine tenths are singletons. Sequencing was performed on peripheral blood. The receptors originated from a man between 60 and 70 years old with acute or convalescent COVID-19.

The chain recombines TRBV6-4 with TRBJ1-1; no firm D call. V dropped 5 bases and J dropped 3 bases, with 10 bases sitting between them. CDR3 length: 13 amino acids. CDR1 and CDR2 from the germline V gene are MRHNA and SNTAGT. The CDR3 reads CASSFERYTEAFF. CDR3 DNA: TGTGCCAGCAGTTTTGAGAGGTACACTGAAGCTTTCTTT.

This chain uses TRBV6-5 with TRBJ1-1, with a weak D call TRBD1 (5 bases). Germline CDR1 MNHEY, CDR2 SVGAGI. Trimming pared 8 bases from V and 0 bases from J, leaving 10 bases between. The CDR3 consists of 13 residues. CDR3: CASLRQMNTEAFF. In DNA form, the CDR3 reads TGTGCCAGCTTAAGACAGATGAACACTGAAGCTTTCTTT.

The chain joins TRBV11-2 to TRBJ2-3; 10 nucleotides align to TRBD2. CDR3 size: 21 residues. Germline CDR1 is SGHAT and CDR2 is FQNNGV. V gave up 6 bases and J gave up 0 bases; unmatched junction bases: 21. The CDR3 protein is CASSSRTSGGSWLSSTDTQYF. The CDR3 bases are TGTGCCAGCAGTTCCCGGACTAGCGGCGGAAGTTGGTTGTCTAGCACAGATACGCAGTATTTT.

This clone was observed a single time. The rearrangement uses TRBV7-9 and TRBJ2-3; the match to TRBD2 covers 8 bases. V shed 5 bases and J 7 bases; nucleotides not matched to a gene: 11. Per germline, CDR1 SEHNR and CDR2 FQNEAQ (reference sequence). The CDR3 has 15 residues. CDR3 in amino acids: CASSGSGGTGNTQYF. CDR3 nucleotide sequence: TGTGCCAGCAGCGGATCGGGGGGGACCGGGAATACGCAGTATTTT.

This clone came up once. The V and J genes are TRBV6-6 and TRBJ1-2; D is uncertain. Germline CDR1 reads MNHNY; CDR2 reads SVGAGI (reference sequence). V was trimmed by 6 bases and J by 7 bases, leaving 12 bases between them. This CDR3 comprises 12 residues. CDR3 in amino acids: CASSSGLGGYTF. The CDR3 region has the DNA TGTGCCAGCAGCAGCGGGCTGGGTGGCTACACCTTC.

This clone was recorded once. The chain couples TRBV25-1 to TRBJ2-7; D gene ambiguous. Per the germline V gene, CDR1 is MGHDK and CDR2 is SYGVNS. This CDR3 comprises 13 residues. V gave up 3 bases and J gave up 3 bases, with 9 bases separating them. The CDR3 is CASSDRENYEQYF. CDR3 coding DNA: TGTGCCAGCAGTGACCGTGAGAACTACGAGCAGTACTTC.

CDR3 residues: CASSEQGPSSGNTIYF. The CDR3 region has the DNA TGTGCCAGCAGTGAGCAGGGGCCGAGCTCTGGAAACACCATATATTTT. The chain uses TRBV2 and TRBJ1-3; D might be TRBD1 (6 bases). Germline CDR1 is SNHLY and CDR2 is FYNNEI. CDR3 length: 16 residues. The V gene lost 3 bases and the J gene lost 0 bases, with 12 bases spanning the gap.

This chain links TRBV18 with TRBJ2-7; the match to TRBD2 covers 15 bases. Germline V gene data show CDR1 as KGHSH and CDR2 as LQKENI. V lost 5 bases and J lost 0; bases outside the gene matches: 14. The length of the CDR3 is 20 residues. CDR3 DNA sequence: TGTGCCAGCTCAACTTATTATCCCGGGACTAGCGGGGGGAGCTCCTACGAGCAGTACTTC. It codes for CASSTYYPGTSGGSSYEQYF.

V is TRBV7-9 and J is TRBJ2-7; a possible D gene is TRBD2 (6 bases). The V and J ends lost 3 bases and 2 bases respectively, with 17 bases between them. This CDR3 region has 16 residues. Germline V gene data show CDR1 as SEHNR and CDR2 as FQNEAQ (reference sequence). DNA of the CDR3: TGTGCCAGCAGCTTTATCAGAGGGAGGTCGACCTACGAGCAGTACTTC. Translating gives CASSFIRGRSTYEQYF.

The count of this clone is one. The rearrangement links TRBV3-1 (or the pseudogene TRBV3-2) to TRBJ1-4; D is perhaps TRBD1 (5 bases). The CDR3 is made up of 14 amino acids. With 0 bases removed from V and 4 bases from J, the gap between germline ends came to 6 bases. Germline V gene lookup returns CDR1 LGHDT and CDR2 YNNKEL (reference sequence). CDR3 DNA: TGTGCCAGCAGCCAAGACAGGGATAATGAAAAACTGTTTTTT. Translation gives CASSQDRDNEKLFF.

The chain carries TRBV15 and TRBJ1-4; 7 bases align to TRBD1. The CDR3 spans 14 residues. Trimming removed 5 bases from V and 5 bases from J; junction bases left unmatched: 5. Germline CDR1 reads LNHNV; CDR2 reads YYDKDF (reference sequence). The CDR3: CATSLGGSNEKLFF. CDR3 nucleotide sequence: TGTGCCACCAGCCTAGGGGGCTCGAATGAAAAACTGTTTTTT.

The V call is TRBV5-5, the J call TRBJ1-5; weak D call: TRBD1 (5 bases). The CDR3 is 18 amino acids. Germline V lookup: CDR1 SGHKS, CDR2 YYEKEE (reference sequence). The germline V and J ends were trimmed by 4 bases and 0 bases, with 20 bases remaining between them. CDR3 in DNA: TGTGCCAGCAGCCCCAGGGATCCGGGCGGATATAGCAATCAGCCCCAGCATTTT. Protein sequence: CASSPRDPGGYSNQPQHF. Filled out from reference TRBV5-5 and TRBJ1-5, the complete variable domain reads DAGVTQSPTHLIKTRGQQVTLRCSPISGHKSVSWYQQVLGQGPQFIFQYYEKEERGRGNFPDRFSARQFPNYSSELNVNALLLGDSALYLCASSPRDPGGYSNQPQHFGDGTRLSIL.

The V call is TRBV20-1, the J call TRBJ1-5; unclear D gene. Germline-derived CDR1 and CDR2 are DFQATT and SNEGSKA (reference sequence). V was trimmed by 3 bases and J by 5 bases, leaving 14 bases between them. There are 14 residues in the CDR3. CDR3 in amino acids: CSASALRRDQPQHF. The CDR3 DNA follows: TGCAGTGCTAGTGCCCTCCGGAGGGATCAGCCCCAGCATTTT.

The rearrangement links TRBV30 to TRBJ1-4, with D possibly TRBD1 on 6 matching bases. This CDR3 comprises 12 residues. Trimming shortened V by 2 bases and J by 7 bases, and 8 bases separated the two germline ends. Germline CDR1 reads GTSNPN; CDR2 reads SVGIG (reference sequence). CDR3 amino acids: CAWSLTGEKLFF. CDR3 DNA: TGTGCCTGGAGTCTGACAGGTGAAAAACTGTTTTTT.

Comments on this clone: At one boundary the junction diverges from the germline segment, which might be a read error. CDR3 amino acids: CASSIRLGQGTHF. Written as DNA, the CDR3 is TGTGCCAGTAGTATAAGATTGGGACAGGGGACCCACTTT. This sequence joins TRBV19 and TRBJ1-1, with TRBD1 identical over 10 bases. CDR1 and CDR2 from the germline V gene are LNHDA and SQIVND (reference sequence). The CDR3 is 13 amino acids.

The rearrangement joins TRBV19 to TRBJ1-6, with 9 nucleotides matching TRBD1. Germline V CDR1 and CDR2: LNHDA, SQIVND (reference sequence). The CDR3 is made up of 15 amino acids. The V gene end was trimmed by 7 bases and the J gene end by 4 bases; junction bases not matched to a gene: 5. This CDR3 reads CASNNGQGYNSPLHF. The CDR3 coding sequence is TGTGCCAGTAACAACGGACAGGGGTATAATTCACCCCTCCACTTT. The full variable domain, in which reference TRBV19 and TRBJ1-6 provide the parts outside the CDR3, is DGGITQSPKYLFRKEGQNVTLSCEQNLNHDAMYWYRQDPGQGLRLIYYSQIVNDFQKGDIAEGYSVSREKKESFPLTVTSAQKNPTAFYLCASNNGQGYNSPLHFGNGTRLTVT.

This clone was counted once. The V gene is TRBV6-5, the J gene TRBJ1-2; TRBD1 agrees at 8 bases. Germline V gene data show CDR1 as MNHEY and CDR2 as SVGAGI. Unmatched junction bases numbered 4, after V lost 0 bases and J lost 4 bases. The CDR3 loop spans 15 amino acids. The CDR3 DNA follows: TGTGCCAGCAGTTACTCTAACAGGGGGACCTATGGCTACACCTTC. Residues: CASSYSNRGTYGYTF.

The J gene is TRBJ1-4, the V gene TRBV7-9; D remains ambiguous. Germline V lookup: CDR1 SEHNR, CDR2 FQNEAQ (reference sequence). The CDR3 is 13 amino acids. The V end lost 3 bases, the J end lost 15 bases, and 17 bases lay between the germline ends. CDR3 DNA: TGTGCCAGCAGCTTCGGTGATTCCGTTGCGTTGTTTTTT. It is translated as CASSFGDSVALFF.

CDR3 region: CASSRTGSTNEKLFF. In DNA form, the CDR3 reads TGTGCCAGCAGTCGGACAGGCTCAACTAATGAAAAACTGTTTTTT. The V and J genes are TRBV2 and TRBJ1-4; 7 nucleotides align to TRBD1. CDR1 is SNHLY, CDR2 FYNNEI, per germline. V lost 5 bases to trimming and J lost 0 bases; unmatched junction nucleotides: 3. CDR3 length equals 15 residues.

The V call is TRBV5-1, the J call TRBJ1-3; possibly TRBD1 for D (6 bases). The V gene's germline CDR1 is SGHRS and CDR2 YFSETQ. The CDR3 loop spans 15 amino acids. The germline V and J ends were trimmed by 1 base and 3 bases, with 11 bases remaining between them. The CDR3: CASSLTTGIGNTIYF. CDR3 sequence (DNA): TGCGCCAGCAGCTTGACTACAGGGATTGGAAACACCATATATTTT.

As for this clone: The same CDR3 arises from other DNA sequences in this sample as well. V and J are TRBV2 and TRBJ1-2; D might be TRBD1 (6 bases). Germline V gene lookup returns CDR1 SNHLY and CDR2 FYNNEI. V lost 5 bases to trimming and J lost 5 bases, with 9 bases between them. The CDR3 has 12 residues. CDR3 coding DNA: TGTGCCAGCAGTCCGGACAGATATGGCTACACCTTC. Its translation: CASSPDRYGYTF. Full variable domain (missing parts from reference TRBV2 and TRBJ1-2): EPEVTQTPSHQVTQMGQEVILRCVPISNHLYFYWYRQILGQKVEFLVSFYNNEISEKSEIFDDQFSVERPDGSNFTLKIRSTKLEDSAMYFCASSPDRYGYTFGSGTRLTVV.

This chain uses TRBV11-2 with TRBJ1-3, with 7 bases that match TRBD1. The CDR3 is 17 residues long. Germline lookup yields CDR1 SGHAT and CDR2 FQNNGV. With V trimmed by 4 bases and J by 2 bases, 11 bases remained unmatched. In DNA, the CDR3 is TGTGCCAGCAGCTCCTTCCCACAGGGGAACCCTGGAAACACCATATATTTT. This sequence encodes CASSSFPQGNPGNTIYF. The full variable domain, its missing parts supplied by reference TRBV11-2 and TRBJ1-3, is EAGVAQSPRYKIIEKRQSVAFWCNPISGHATLYWYQQILGQGPKLLIQFQNNGVVDDSQLPKDRFSAERLKGVDSTLKIQPAKLEDSAVYLCASSSFPQGNPGNTIYFGEGSWLTVV.